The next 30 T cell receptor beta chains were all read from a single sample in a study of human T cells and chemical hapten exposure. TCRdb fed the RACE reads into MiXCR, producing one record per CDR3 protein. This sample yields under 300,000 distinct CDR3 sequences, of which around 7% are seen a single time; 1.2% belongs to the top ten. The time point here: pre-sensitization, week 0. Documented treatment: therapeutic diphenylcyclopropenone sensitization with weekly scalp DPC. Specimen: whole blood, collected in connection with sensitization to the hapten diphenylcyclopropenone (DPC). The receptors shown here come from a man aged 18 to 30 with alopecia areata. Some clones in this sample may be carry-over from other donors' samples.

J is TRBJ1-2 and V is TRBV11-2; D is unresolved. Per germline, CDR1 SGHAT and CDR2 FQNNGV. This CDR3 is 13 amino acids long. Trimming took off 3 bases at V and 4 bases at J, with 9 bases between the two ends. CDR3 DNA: TGTGCCAGCAGCTTCCACAGAAGCTATGGCTACACCTTC. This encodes CASSFHRSYGYTF.

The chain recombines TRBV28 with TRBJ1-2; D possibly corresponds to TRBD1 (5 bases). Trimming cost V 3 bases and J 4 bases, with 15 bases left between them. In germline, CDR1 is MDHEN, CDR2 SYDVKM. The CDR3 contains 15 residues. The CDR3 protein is CASSFPGAIGYGYTF. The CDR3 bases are TGTGCCAGCAGTTTCCCTGGGGCTATCGGCTATGGCTACACCTTC.

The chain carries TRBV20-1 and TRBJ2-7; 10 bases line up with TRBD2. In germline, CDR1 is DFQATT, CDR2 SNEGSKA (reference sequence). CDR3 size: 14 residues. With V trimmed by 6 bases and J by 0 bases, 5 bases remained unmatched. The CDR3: CSASGRARSYEQYV. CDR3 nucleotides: TGCAGTGCGAGCGGGAGGGCCCGCTCCTACGAGCAGTACGTC.

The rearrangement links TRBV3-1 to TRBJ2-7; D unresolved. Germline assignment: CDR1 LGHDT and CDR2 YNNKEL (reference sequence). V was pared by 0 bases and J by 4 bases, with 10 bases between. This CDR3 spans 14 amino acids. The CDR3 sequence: CASSQDITAYEQYF. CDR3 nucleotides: TGTGCCAGCAGCCAAGATATAACAGCTTACGAGCAGTACTTC.

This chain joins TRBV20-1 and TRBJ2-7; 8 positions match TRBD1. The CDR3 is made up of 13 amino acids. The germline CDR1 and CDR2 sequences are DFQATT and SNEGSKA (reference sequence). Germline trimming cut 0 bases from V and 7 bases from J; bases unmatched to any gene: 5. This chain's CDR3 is CSARDPRTGEQYF. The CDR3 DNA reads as TGCAGTGCTAGAGATCCCCGGACAGGGGAGCAGTACTTC.

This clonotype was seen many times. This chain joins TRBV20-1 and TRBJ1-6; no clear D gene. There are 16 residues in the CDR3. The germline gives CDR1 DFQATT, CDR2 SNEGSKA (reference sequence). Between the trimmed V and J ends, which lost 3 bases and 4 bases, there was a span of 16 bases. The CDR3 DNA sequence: TGCAGTGCTAGGCCCGGTGGCCTACCTTATAATTCACCCCTCCACTTT. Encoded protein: CSARPGGLPYNSPLHF.

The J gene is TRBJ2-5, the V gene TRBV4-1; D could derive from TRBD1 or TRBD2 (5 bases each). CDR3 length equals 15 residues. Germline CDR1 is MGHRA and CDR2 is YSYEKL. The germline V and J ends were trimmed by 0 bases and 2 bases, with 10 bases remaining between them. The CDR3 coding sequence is TGCGCCAGCAGCCAAGATCGATGGGGGCAAGAGACCCAGTACTTC. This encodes CASSQDRWGQETQYF.

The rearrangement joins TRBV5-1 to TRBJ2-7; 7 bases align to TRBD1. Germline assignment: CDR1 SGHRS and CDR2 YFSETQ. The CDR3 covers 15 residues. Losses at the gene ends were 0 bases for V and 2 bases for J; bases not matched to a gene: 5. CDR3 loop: CASSLGTGLTYEQYF. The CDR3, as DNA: TGCGCCAGCAGCTTGGGGACAGGCCTTACCTACGAGCAGTACTTC.

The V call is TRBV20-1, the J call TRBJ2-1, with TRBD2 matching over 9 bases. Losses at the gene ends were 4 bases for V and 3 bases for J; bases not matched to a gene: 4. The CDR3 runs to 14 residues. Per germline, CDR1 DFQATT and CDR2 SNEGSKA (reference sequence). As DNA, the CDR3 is TGCAGTGCTACCCCGCGGGGGGGCTACAATGAGCAGTTCTTC. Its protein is CSATPRGGYNEQFF.

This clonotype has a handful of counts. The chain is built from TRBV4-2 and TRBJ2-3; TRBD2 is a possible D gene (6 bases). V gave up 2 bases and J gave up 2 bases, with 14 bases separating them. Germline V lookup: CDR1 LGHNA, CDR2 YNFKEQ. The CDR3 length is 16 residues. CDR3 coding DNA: TGTGCCAGCAGCCAAACGGGGACTGCCTTCACAGATACGCAGTATTTT. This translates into CASSQTGTAFTDTQYF.

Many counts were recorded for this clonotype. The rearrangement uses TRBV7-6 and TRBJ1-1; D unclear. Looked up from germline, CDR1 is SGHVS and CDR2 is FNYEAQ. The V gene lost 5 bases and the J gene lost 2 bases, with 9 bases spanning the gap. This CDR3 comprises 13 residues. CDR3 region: CASSPRSNTEAFF. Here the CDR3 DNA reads TGTGCCAGCAGCCCCCGCAGCAACACTGAAGCTTTCTTT.

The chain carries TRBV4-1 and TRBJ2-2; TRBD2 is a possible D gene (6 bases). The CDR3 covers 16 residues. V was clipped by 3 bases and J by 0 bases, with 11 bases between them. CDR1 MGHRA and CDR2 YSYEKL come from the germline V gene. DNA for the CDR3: TGCGCCAGCAGCCAGCTGGCGGGGACGAACACCGGGGAGCTGTTTTTT. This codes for CASSQLAGTNTGELFF.

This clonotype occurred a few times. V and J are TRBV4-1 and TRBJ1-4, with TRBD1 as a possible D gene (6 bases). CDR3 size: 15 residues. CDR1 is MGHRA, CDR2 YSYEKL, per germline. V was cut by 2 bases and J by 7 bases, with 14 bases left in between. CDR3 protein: CASSQRGGQFEKLFF. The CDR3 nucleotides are TGCGCCAGCAGCCAAAGGGGTGGACAGTTTGAAAAACTGTTTTTT.

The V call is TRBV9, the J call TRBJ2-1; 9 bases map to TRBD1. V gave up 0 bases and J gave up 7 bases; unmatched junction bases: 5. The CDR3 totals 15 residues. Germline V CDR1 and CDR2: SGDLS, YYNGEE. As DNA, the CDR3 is TGTGCCAGCAGCGTAGGGACAGGGGTCACGAATGAGCAGTTCTTC. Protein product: CASSVGTGVTNEQFF.

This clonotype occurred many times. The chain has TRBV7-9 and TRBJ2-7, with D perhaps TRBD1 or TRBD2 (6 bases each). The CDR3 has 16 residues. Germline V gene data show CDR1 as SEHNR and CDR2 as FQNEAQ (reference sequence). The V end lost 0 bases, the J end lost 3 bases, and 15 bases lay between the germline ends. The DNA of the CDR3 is TGTGCCAGCAGCTTAGCTCGACTAGGGGGACGCTACGAGCAGTACTTC. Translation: CASSLARLGGRYEQYF.

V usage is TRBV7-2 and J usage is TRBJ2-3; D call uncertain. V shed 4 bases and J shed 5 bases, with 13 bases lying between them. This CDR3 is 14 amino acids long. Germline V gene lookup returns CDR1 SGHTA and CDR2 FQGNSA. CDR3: CASSSSRRRDTQYF. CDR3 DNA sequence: TGTGCCAGCAGCTCCTCACGGCGGAGAGATACGCAGTATTTT. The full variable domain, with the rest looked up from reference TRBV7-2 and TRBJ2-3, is GAGVSQSPSNKVTEKGKDVELRCDPISGHTALYWYRQSLGQGLEFLIYFQGNSAPDKSGLPSDRFSAERTGGSVSTLTIQRTQQEDSAVYLCASSSSRRRDTQYFGPGTRLTVL.

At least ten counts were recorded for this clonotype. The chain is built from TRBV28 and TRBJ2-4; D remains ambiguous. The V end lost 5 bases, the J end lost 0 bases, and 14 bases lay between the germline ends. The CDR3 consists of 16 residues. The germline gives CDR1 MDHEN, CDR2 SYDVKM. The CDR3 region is CASSPASLEAKNIQYF. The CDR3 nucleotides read TGTGCCAGCAGTCCAGCGAGCCTGGAAGCCAAAAACATTCAGTACTTC.

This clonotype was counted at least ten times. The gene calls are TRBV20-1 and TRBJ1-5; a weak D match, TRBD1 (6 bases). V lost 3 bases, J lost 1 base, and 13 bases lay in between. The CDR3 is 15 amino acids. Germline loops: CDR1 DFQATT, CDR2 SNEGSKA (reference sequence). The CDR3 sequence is CSAREDRLSNQPQHF. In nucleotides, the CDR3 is TGCAGTGCTAGGGAGGACAGATTAAGCAATCAGCCCCAGCATTTT.

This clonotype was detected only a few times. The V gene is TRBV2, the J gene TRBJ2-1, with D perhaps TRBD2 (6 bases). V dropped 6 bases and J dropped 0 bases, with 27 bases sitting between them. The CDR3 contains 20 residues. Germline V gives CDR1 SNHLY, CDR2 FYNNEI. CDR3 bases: TGTGCCAGCAGAGGCCCTCTGTTGGGACTGGGTCTTGGCTCCTACAATGAGCAGTTCTTC. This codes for CASRGPLLGLGLGSYNEQFF.

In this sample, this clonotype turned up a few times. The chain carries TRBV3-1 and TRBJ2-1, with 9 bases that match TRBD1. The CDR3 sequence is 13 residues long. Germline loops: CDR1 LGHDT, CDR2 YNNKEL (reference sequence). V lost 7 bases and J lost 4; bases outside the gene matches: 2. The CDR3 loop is CASKDRGYNEQFF. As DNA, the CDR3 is TGTGCCAGCAAGGACAGGGGTTACAATGAGCAGTTCTTC.

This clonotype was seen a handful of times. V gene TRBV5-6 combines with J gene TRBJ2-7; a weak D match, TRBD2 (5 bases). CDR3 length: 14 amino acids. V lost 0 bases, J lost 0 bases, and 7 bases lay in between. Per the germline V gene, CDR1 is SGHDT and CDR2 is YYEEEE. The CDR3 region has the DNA TGTGCCAGCAGCTTGGCGGGGAGCTCCTACGAGCAGTACTTC. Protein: CASSLAGSSYEQYF. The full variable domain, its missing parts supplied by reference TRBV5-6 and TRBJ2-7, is DAGVTQSPTHLIKTRGQQVTLRCSPKSGHDTVSWYQQALGQGPQFIFQYYEEEERQRGNFPDRFSGHQFPNYSSELNVNALLLGDSALYLCASSLAGSSYEQYFGPGTRLTVT.

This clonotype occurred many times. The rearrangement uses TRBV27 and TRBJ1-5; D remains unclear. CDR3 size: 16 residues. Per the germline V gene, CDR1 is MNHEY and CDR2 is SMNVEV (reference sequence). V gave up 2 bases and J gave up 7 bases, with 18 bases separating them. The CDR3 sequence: CASSLKAGEFFQPQHF. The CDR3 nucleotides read TGTGCCAGCAGTTTAAAGGCGGGTGAGTTCTTCCAGCCCCAGCATTTT.

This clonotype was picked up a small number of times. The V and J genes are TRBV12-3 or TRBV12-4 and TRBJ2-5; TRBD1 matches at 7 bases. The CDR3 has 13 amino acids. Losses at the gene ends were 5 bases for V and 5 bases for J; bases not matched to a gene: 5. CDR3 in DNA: TGTGCCAGCAGTGGACAGGACCGTGAGACCCAGTACTTC. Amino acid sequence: CASSGQDRETQYF.

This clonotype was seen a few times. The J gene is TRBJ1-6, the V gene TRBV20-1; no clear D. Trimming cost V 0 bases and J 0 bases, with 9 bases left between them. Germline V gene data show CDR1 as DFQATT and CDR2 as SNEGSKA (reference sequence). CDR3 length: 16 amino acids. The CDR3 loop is CSARESASSYNSPLHF. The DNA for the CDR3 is TGCAGTGCTAGAGAGTCGGCCAGCTCCTATAATTCACCCCTCCACTTT.

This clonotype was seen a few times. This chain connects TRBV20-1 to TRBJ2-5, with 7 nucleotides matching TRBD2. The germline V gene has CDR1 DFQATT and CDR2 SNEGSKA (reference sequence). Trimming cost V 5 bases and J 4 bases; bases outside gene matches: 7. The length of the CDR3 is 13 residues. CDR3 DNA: TGCAGTGCTCTACCGGCTAGCGGAGAGACCCAGTACTTC. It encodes CSALPASGETQYF.

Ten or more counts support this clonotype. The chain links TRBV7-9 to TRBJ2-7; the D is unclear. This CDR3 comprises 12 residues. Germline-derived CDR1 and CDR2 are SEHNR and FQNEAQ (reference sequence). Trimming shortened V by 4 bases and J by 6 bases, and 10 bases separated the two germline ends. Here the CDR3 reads CASSSGRGEQYV. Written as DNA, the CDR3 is TGTGCCAGCAGCTCGGGCCGTGGCGAGCAGTACGTC.

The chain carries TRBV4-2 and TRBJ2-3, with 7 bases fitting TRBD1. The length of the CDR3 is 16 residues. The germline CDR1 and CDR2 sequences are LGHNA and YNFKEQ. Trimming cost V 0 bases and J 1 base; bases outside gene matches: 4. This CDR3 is CASSQDRGQGTDTQYF. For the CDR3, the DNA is TGTGCCAGCAGCCAAGATCGCGGACAGGGCACAGATACGCAGTATTTT.

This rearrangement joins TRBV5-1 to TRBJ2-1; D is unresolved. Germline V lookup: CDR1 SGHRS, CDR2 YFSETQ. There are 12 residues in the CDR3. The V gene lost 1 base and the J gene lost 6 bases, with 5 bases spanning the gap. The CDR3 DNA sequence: TGCGCCAGCAGCTTGACACCCAATGAGCAGTTCTTC. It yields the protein CASSLTPNEQFF.

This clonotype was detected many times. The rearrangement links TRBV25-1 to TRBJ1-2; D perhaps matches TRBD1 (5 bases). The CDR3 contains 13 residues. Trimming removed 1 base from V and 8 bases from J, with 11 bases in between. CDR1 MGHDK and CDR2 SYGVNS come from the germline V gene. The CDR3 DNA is TGTGCCAGCAGTGAATTAGGGACCGCAGGCTACACCTTC. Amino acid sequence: CASSELGTAGYTF.

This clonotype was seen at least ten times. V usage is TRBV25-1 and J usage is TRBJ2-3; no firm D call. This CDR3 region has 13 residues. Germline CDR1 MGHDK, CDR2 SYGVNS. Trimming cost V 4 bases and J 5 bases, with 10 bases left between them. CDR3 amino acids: CASSAQVIDTQYF. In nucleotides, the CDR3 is TGTGCCAGCAGTGCGCAAGTTATAGATACGCAGTATTTT.